This T cell receptor (beta chain) was recovered during a study of T cells in Graves' hyperthyroidism and ophthalmopathy. This clonotype was detected many times. The target antigen is unknown. TCR beta CDR3 sequences were amplified from RNA transcripts. The primer set for the first-round RT-PCR of the TCR CDR3 was HTBI. Each CDR3 protein gets one entry after TCRdb re-called the multiplex PCR reads with MiXCR. The repertoire has 600,000 to 700,000 distinct CDR3 sequences, over 40% of them found once; the top ten carry 6.5% to 9%. Study findings and constraints: Before onset, ophthalmopathy was predicted by the model a median 6.5 months earlier. Most thyroid clonotypes expanded above 0.001 were also detected in blood.

The study left out patients who had uncontrolled infection, other autoimmune disease, pregnancy or lactation. The diagnoses drew upon clinical symptoms, serum thyroxine and TRAb, thyroid ultrasound and orbital computed tomography. This receptor was taken from an adult man with Graves' disease, either hyperthyroidism or ophthalmopathy (not recorded which). Sequenced material: peripheral blood or thyroid tissue (not recorded which).

This chain's CDR3 is CASSLSGQGDTYEQYF. CDR3 DNA: TGTGCCAGCAGCTTATCTGGACAGGGGGACACCTACGAGCAGTACTTC. The rearrangement joins TRBV7-2 to TRBJ2-7; TRBD1 matches at 10 bases. The CDR3 extends over 16 amino acids. The germline V gene has CDR1 SGHTA and CDR2 FQGNSA. Germline trimming cut 2 bases from V and 2 bases from J; bases unmatched to any gene: 6.